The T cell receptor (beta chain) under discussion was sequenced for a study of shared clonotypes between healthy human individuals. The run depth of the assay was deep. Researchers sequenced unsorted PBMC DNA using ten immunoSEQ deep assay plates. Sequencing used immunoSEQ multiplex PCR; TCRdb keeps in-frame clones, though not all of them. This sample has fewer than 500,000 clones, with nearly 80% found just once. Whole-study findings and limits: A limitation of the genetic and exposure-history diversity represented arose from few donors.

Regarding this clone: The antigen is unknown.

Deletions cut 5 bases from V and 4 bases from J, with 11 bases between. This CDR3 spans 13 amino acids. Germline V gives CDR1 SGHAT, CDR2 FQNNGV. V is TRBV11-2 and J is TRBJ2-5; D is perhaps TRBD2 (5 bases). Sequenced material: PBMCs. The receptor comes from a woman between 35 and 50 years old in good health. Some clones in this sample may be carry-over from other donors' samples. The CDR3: CASSPGGGETQYF. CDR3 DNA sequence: TGTGCCAGCAGCCCCGGAGGCGGAGAGACCCAGTACTTC.